This TCR beta chain was obtained from a study of T cell repertoires in cytomegalovirus infection. Study-wide context: Selection of CMV epitopes for the study included recently identified HLA-C-restricted and well-studied HLA-B-restricted ones. Public TCR beta signatures were indicative of both CMV infection and a matching HLA type. Study conclusions and caveats: Ex vivo responses were dominated by HLA-C-restricted CMV-specific TCR beta clonotypes. Accumulated public TCR beta family frequency recognized individuals carrying CMV together with the relevant HLA.

This clonotype was observed many times. What it recognizes is unknown. Via MiXCR, TCRdb re-called the reads, giving one row per CDR3 protein. The data hold roughly 990,000 distinct CDR3 sequences, with around 29% observed a single time. The specimen comprised cultured CD8+ T cells from PBMCs, sampled from culture after CMV antigen stimulation. The TCR comes from a human donor in good health (CMV status not recorded). Some clones in this sample may be carry-over from other donors' samples.

The CDR3 nucleotides read TGTGCCAGCAGCGTCGGGGGACCTAATGAGCAGTTCTTC. It encodes CASSVGGPNEQFF. J is TRBJ2-1 and V is TRBV7-6, with a possible D match to TRBD2 (6 bases). The germline V gene encodes CDR1 SGHVS and CDR2 FNYEAQ. The CDR3 has 13 residues. V was trimmed by 5 bases and J by 7 bases, leaving 12 bases between them. Using reference TRBV7-6 and TRBJ2-1 for the parts outside the CDR3, the full variable domain is GAGVSQSPRYKVTKRGQDVALRCDPISGHVSLYWYRQALGQGPEFLTYFNYEAQQDKSGLPNDRFSAERPEGSISTLTIQRTEQRDSAMYRCASSVGGPNEQFFGPGTRLTVL.